A selection of T cell receptor beta chains follows, all from one sample in a study of T-cell memory formation after mild COVID-19. Via MiXCR, TCRdb re-called the 5' RACE reads, giving one row per CDR3 protein. The sample lists almost 550,000 distinct CDR3 sequences, roughly 22% seen once, with approximately 12% in the top ten. The sample consisted of PBMCs or a T cell subset sorted from them (not recorded which). Receptors originate from an adult woman who had mild COVID-19 (a few samples of this study predate the infection). Cell type and time point are not known. Each CDR3 is given with its conserved first and last residue. A D gene is named only where the DNA matches it firmly. Size is omitted from some rows. Given values are once, few, many or a class for expanded clones.

cdr3_nt cdr3_aa cdr3_length v_call clone_size j_call d_call
TGTGCCAGCAGCCAGCGGGGACTCGCGAACACCGGGGAGCTGTTTTTT CASSQRGLANTGELFF 16 TRBV7-9 few TRBJ2-2 TRBD2
TGTGCCATCAGTGAGGGACAGGGAAGGACCGGGGAGCTGTTTTTT CAISEGQGRTGELFF 15 TRBV10-3 . TRBJ2-2 TRBD1
TGTGCCAGCACATACGGGGGGGTGAACACTGAAGCTTTCTTT CASTYGGVNTEAFF 14 TRBV12-3/TRBV12-4 . TRBJ1-1 .
TGCAGTTCTAAGGGGGCCTCCTACGAGCAGTACTTC CSSKGASYEQYF 12 TRBV20-1 few TRBJ2-7 TRBD1
TGTGCCAGCAGCTTAGTATTCGACCCGGTCGGAGAGACCCAGTACTTC CASSLVFDPVGETQYF 16 TRBV7-9 few TRBJ2-5 .
TGCGCCAGCAGCTTGGAAGGACAGGGGGCAGAACCCCTCCACTTT CASSLEGQGAEPLHF 15 TRBV5-1 few TRBJ1-6 TRBD1
TGTGCCAGCACCAACGACCCCCAGGGGGGCTACACCTTC CASTNDPQGGYTF 13 TRBV7-6 . TRBJ1-2 .
TGTGCCAGCAGACAGGAGATTACCTACGAGCAGTACTTC CASRQEITYEQYF 13 TRBV2 . TRBJ2-7 .
TGTGCCTGGACCGACGGGACTAGTCTTGGAAATGAGCAGTTCTTC CAWTDGTSLGNEQFF 15 TRBV30 few TRBJ2-1 TRBD2
TGTGCCAGCAGCTTTTCTAGCGGGGAGCTCTACAATGAGCAGTTCTTC CASSFSSGELYNEQFF 16 TRBV7-8 few TRBJ2-1 TRBD2
TGTGCCAGCAGTAACGGCAGAGCTTCCTACAATGAGCAGTTCTTC CASSNGRASYNEQFF 15 TRBV7-2 . TRBJ2-1 .
TGTGCCAGCAGCCAAGATCTCGAGTTTCCCACAGATACGCAGTATTTT CASSQDLEFPTDTQYF 16 TRBV4-2 few TRBJ2-3 .
TGTGCCAGCAGCTTAGCTGGGACCCGCTCCAATGAGCAGTTCTTC CASSLAGTRSNEQFF 15 TRBV7-2 few TRBJ2-1 .
TGTGCCAGCAGCATTAGCGGGAGCGATCTCTACGAGCAGTACTTC CASSISGSDLYEQYF 15 TRBV6-5 few TRBJ2-7 TRBD2
TGCAGTGCTCCCGGACAGGGGTACTATGGCTACACCTTC CSAPGQGYYGYTF 13 TRBV20-1 few TRBJ1-2 TRBD1
TGCAGCGTTCCCAACAGGGAGAGAGGCTATGGCTACACCTTC CSVPNRERGYGYTF 14 TRBV29-1 . TRBJ1-2 .
TGTGCCAGCAGTATATTAAGCGGGGGGGCTGGAGAGACCCAGTACTTC CASSILSGGAGETQYF 16 TRBV2 few TRBJ2-5 TRBD2
TGTGCCAGCAGCGACAGCGGGAGCCATTTTTATGGCTACACCTTC CASSDSGSHFYGYTF 15 TRBV7-9 few TRBJ1-2 .
TGCAGTGCTAGACTCGGTGGCTACACCTTC CSARLGGYTF 10 TRBV20-1 . TRBJ1-2 .
TGCGCCAGCAGCCCAGAGGTCGGTGGTTCGTACTTC CASSPEVGGSYF 12 TRBV5-1 many TRBJ2-4 .
TGCGCCAGCAGCGGCGAAGACTACGAGCAGTACTTC CASSGEDYEQYF 12 TRBV5-1 many TRBJ2-7 .
TGCAGTGCTAGAAGACTAGCTCACTCCTACGAGCAGTACTTC CSARRLAHSYEQYF 14 TRBV20-1 . TRBJ2-7 TRBD2
TGTGCCAGCAACAGGGGGCTCTCCTACAATGAGCAGTTCTTC CASNRGLSYNEQFF 14 TRBV11-2 few TRBJ2-1 TRBD1
TGCGCCAGCAGCCAGATTTTGACAGGGGCCTACGAGCAGTACTTC CASSQILTGAYEQYF 15 TRBV4-1 . TRBJ2-7 TRBD1
TGCGCCAGCAGCCTAGACTACAGGGGTGAATGGGAGACCCAGTACTTC CASSLDYRGEWETQYF 16 TRBV4-3 few TRBJ2-5 TRBD1
TGCGCCAGCAGCGCCCATACAGAGAGCTCCTACAATGAGCAGTTCTTC CASSAHTESSYNEQFF 16 TRBV5-1 . TRBJ2-1 .
TGTGCCAGCCGGCAGGACTGGCGAGGGGGCTATGGCTACACCTTC CASRQDWRGGYGYTF 15 TRBV6-5 few TRBJ1-2 .
TGTGCCAGCAGCTTACCCCACGCTAGTTCCAATGAGCAGTTCTTC CASSLPHASSNEQFF 15 TRBV7-9 . TRBJ2-1 .
TGCGCCAGCAGCCGCGGAGGTAGCGGGAGATTTAATGAGCAGTTCTTC CASSRGGSGRFNEQFF 16 TRBV4-3 . TRBJ2-1 TRBD2
TGTGCCTGGAGGTCCGGGGTTGGTCAGCCCCAGCATTTT CAWRSGVGQPQHF 13 TRBV30 . TRBJ1-5 .
TGTGCCAGCAGGCCGGGACTAGCTTCCCAGAACATTCAGTACTTC CASRPGLASQNIQYF 15 TRBV12-3/TRBV12-4 . TRBJ2-4 TRBD2
TGTGCCACCAGTGCTCCGGGACTAGCGAACAATGAGCAGTTCTTC CATSAPGLANNEQFF 15 TRBV24-1 . TRBJ2-1 TRBD2
TGTGCCACCAGCAGAGATGTGAGTTTCGCTGAAGCTTTCTTT CATSRDVSFAEAFF 14 TRBV15 . TRBJ1-1 .
TGTGCCAGTAGTATGTTGCGGCAGGGATATGGCTACACCTTC CASSMLRQGYGYTF 14 TRBV19 few TRBJ1-2 .
TGCAGTGCTACCGGGACTAGCGGGACCCAAGAGACCCAGTACTTC CSATGTSGTQETQYF 15 TRBV20-1 few TRBJ2-5 TRBD2
TGTGCAAGTCGCTTAGTGACTAGCGGGGGCCCCGATGAGCAGTTCTTC CASRLVTSGGPDEQFF 16 TRBV12-2 . TRBJ2-1 .
TGTGCCAGCAGCTTCGGACTAACCTACGAGCAGTACTTC CASSFGLTYEQYF 13 TRBV5-6 . TRBJ2-7 .
TGTGCCAGCAGTTCCACGGACAGAGGAAGCAATCAGCCCCAGCATTTT CASSSTDRGSNQPQHF 16 TRBV12-3/TRBV12-4 few TRBJ1-5 .
TGTGCCAGCAGCTTAGGGACTAGCGGAGGCTACAATGAGCAGTTCTTC CASSLGTSGGYNEQFF 16 TRBV5-1 many TRBJ2-1 TRBD2
TGTGCCAGCAGTTGGGGTGGGCACACCGGGGAGCTGTTTTTT CASSWGGHTGELFF 14 TRBV11-3 . TRBJ2-2 .
TGTGCCAGCAGCGCCCGGGACACGGTCACAGATACGCAGTATTTT CASSARDTVTDTQYF 15 TRBV9 few TRBJ2-3 .